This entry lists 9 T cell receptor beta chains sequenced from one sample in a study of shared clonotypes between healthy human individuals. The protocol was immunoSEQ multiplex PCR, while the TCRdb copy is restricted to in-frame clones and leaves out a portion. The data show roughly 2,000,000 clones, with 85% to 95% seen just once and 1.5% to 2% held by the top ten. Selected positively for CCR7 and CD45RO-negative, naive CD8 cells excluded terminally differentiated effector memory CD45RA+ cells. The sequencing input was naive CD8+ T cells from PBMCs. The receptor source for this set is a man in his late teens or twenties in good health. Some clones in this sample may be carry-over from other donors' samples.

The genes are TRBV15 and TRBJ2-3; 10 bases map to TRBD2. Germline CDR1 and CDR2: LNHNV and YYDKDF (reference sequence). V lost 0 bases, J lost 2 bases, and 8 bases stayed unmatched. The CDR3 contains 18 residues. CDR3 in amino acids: CATSRDRHLAGDTDTQYF. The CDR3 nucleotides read TGTGCCACCAGCAGAGACCGTCATCTAGCGGGAGACACAGATACGCAGTATTTT.

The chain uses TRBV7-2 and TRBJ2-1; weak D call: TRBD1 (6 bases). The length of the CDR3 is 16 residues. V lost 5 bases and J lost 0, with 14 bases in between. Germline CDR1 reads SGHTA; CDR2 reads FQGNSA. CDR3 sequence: CASSTRDTRSYNEQFF. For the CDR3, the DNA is TGTGCCAGCAGCACCCGGGACACTCGCTCCTACAATGAGCAGTTCTTC.

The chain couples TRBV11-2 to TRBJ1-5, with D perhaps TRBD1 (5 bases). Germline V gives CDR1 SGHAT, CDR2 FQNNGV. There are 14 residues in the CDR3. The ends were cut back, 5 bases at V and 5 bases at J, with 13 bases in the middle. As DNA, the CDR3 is TGTGCCAGCAGCCTCGGGACTGCCGATCAGCCCCAGCATTTT. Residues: CASSLGTADQPQHF.

The CDR3 here is CASRQGEAYEQYF. CDR3 bases: TGTGCCAGCAGACAGGGGGAGGCCTACGAGCAGTACTTC. The chain joins TRBV11-2 to TRBJ2-7; 8 bases fit TRBD1. This CDR3 comprises 13 residues. The germline V gene has CDR1 SGHAT and CDR2 FQNNGV. Losses at the gene ends were 6 bases for V and 2 bases for J; bases not matched to a gene: 3.

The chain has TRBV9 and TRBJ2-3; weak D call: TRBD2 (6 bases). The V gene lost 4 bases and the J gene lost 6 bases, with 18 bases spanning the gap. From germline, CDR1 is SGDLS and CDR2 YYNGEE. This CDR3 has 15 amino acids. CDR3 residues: CASSRTSTLADTQYF. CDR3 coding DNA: TGTGCCAGCAGCCGTACATCCACGCTAGCGGATACGCAGTATTTT.

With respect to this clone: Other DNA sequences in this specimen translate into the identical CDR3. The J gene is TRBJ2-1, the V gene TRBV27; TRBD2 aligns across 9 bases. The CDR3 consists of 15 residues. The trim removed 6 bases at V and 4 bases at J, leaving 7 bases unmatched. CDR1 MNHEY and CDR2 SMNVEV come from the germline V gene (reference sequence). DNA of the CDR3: TGTGCCAGCAGCCTTCTAGCGGGACCATACAATGAGCAGTTCTTC. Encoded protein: CASSLLAGPYNEQFF.

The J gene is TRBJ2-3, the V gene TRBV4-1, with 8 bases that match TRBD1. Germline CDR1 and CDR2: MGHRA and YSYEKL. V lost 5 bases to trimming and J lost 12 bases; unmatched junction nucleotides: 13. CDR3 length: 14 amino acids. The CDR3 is CASSSRRGQGRQYF. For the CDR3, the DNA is TGCGCCAGCAGCTCCCGGCGAGGACAGGGCCGTCAGTATTTT.

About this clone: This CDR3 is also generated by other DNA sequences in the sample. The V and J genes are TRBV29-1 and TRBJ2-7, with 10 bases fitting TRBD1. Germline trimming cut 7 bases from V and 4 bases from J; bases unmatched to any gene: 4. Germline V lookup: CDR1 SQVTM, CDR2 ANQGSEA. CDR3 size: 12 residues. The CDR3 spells CSGTGQGYEQYF. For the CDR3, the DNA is TGCAGCGGGACGGGACAGGGGTACGAGCAGTACTTC.

The CDR3 is CASSLLLAGTDTQYF. The CDR3 DNA follows: TGTGCCAGCAGCCTACTACTGGCGGGCACAGATACGCAGTATTTT. The V and J genes are TRBV9 and TRBJ2-3; no clear D gene. The V gene's germline CDR1 is SGDLS and CDR2 YYNGEE. V was clipped by 4 bases and J by 1 base, with 13 bases between them. The CDR3 is 15 residues long.